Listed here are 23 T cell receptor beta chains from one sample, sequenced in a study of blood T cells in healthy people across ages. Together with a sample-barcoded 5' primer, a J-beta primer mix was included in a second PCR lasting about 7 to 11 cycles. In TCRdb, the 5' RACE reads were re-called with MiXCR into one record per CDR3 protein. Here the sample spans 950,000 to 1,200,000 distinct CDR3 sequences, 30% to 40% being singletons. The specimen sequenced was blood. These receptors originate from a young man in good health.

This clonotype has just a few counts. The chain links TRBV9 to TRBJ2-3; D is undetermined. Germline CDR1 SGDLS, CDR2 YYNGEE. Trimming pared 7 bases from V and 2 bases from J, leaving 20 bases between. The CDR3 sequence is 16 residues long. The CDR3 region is CASDRGEEKYTDTQYF. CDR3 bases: TGTGCCAGCGATCGCGGAGAGGAAAAATACACAGATACGCAGTATTTT.

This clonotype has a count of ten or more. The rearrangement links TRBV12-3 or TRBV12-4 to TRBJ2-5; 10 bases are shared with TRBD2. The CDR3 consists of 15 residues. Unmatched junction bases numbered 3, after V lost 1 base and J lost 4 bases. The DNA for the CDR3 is TGTGCCAGCAGTTTAGAACTAGCGGGGAGAGAGACCCAGTACTTC. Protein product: CASSLELAGRETQYF.

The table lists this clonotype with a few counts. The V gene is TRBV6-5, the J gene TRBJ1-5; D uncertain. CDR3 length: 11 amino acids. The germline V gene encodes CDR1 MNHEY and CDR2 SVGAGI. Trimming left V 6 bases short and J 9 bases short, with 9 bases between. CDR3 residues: CASSREGPQHF. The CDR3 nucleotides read TGTGCCAGCAGCCGAGAGGGGCCCCAGCATTTT.

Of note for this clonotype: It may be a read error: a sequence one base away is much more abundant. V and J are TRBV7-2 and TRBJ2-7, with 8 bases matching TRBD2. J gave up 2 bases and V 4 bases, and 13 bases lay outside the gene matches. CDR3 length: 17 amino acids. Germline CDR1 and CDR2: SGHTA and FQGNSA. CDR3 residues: CASSSTSGGYLAYEQYF. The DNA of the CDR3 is TGTGCCAGCAGCTCAACCAGCGGGGGCTATTTAGCCTACGAGCAGTACTTC. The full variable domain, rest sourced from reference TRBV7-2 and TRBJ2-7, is GAGVSQSPSNKVTEKGKDVELRCDPISGHTALYWYRQSLGQGLEFLIYFQGNSAPDKSGLPSDRFSAERTGGSVSTLTIQRTQQEDSAVYLCASSSTSGGYLAYEQYFGPGTRLTVT.

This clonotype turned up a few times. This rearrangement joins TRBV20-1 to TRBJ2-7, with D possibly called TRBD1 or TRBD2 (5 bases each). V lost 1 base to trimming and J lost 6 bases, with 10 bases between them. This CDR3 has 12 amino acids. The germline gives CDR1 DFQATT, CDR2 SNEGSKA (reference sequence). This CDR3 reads CSARGSGSEQYF. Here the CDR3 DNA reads TGCAGTGCTAGAGGGTCAGGGAGCGAGCAGTACTTC.

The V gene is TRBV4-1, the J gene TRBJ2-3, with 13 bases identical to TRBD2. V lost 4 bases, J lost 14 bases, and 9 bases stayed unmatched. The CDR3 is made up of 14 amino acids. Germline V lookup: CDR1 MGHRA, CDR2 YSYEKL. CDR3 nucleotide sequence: TGCGCCAGCAGCCGACCGGGACTAGCGGGGCCGGCGTATTTT. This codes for CASSRPGLAGPAYF.

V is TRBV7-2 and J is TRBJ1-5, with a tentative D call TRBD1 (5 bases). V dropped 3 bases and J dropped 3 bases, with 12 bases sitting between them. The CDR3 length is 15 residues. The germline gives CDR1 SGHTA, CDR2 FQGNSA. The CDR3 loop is CASSLRTRDNQPQHF. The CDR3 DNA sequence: TGTGCCAGCAGCTTGAGGACCAGGGACAATCAGCCCCAGCATTTT.

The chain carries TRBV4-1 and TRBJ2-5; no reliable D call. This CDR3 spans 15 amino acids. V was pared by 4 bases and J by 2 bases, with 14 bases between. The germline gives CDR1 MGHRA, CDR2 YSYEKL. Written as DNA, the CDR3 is TGCGCCAGCAGCCTCGTGGGGTCCACACAAGAGACCCAGTACTTC. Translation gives CASSLVGSTQETQYF.

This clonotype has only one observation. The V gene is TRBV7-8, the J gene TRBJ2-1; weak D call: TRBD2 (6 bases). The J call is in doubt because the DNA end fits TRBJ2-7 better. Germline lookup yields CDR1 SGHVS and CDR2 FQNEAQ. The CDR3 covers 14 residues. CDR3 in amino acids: CASSLRDPANEQYF. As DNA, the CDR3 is TGTGCCAGCAGCTTGCGGGATCCGGCCAATGAGCAGTACTTC.

In nucleotides, the CDR3 is TGTGCCAGCAGTTTCGACAGGGGTGTAGCCTACGAGCAGTACTTC. This translates into CASSFDRGVAYEQYF. J is TRBJ2-7 and V is TRBV6-5; 8 bases align to TRBD1. V lost 4 bases and J lost 2; bases outside the gene matches: 7. Germline V lookup: CDR1 MNHEY, CDR2 SVGAGI. The CDR3 runs 15 residues.

CDR3 protein: CASSSGLAGAWGTQYF. The DNA of the CDR3 is TGTGCCAGCAGTTCGGGACTAGCGGGGGCCTGGGGGACGCAGTATTTT. This chain joins TRBV6-2 or TRBV6-3 and TRBJ2-3, with 14 bases lining up with TRBD2. J was trimmed by 9 bases and V by 4 bases; bases with no gene match: 9. Per the germline V gene, CDR1 is MNHEY and CDR2 is SVGEGT. There are 16 residues in the CDR3.

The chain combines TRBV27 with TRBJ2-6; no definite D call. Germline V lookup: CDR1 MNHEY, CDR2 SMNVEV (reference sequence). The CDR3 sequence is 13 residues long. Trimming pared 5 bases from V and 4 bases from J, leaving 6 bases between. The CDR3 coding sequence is TGTGCCAGCAGTCCTCGGGGGGCCAACGTCCTGACTTTC. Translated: CASSPRGANVLTF.

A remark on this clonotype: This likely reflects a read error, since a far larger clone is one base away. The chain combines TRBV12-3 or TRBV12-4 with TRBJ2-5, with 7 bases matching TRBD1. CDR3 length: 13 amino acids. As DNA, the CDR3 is TGTACCAGCAGTTTAAACAGGGGAGAGACCCAGTACTTC. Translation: CTSSLNRGETQYF.

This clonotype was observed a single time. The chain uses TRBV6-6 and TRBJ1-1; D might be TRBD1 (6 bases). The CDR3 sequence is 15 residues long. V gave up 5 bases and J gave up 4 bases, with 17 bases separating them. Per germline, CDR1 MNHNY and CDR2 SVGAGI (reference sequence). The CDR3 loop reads CASSTPTGSGTEAFF. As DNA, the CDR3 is TGTGCCAGCAGTACCCCCACAGGGTCGGGCACTGAAGCTTTCTTT.

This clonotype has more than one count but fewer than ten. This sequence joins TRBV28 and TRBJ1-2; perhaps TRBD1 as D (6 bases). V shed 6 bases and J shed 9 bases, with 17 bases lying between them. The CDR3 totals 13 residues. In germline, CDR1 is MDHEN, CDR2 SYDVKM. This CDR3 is CASRRTALQRYTF. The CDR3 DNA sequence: TGTGCCAGCAGACGGACAGCTCTTCAGCGCTACACCTTC.

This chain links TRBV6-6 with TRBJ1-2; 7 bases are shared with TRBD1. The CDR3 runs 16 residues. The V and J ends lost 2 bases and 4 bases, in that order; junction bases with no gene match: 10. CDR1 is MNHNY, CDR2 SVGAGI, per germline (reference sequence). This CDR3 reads CASSYPAGGVFYGYTF. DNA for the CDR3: TGTGCCAGCAGTTACCCGGCAGGGGGTGTTTTCTATGGCTACACCTTC.

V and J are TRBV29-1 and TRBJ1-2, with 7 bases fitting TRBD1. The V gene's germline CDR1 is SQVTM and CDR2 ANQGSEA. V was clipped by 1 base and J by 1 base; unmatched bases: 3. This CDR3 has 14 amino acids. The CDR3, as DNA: TGCAGCGTTGAAGGGGGACAGAATAACTATGGCTACACCTTC. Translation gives CSVEGGQNNYGYTF.

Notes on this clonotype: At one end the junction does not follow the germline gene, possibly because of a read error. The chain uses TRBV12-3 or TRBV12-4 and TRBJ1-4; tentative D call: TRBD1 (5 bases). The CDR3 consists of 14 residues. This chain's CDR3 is CASSLGQANGKLFF. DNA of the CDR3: TGTGCCAGCAGTTTGGGGCAAGCTAATGGAAAACTGTTTTTT.

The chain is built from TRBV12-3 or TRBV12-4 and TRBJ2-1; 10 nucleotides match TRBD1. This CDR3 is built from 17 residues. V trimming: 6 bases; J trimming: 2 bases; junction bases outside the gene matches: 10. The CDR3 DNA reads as TGTGCCAGCAGCCCCAGGACAGGGGGAGGGGCCTACAATGAGCAGTTCTTC. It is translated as CASSPRTGGGAYNEQFF.

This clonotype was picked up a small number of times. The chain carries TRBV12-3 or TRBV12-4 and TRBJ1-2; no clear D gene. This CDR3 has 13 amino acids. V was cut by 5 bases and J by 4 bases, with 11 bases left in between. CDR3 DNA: TGTGCCAGCAGTGTGGATGAGACCTATGGCTACACCTTC. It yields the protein CASSVDETYGYTF.

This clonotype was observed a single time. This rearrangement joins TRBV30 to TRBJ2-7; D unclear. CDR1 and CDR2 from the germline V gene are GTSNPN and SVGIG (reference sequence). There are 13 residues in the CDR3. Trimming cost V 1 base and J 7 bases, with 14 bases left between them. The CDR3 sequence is CAWSGLALGEQYF. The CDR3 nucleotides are TGTGCCTGGAGTGGTTTGGCCCTGGGGGAGCAGTACTTC.

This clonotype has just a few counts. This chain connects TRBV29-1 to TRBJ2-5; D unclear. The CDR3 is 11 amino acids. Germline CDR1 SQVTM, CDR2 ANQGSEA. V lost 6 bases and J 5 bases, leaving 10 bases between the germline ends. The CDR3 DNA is TGCAGCGTCCGACTGGTGGAGACCCAGTACTTC. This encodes CSVRLVETQYF.

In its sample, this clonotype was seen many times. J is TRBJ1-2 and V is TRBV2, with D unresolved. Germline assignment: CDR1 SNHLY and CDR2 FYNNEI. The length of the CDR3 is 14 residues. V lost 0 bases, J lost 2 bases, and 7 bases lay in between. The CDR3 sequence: CASSEAGGNYGYTF. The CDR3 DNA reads TGTGCCAGCAGTGAAGCAGGAGGGAACTATGGCTACACCTTC.